What follows is one T cell receptor beta chain and its context. Its antigen is unknown. Per-base qualities were not stored, and no clone one base away is much larger. Ends trimmed: V by 3 bases, J by 3 bases; bases unmatched to a gene: 6. The germline V gene yields KGHSH for CDR1 and LQKENI for CDR2. The CDR3, from cysteine to phenylalanine, totals 15 residues. Only the CDR3 region is kept as DNA, spanning 45 bases read in frame from base 1. These data originate in a study of control samples from healthy donors and cancer patients (dated by TCRdb to the early 2020s). To prepare the library, the immunoSEQ multiplex PCR assay was applied. The immuneACCESS repertoire file appears here via TCRdb, limited to in-frame rearrangements. These files lack a portion of the clones; in checked studies, under half of the deficit traces to unresolved V genes, and the cause of the others is not known. For this sample the table gives 100,000 to 150,000 clones, of which under 90% were detected only once. 6% to 9.5% of the sample is held by the ten biggest clonotypes.

The rearrangement joined TRBV18 to TRBJ2-7; TRBD2 agrees with 9 junctional bases. The receptor comes from a man aged 50 to 60 with head and neck cancer. Sequencing input: PBMCs. CDR3 loop: CASSPPSGIIYEQYF. The sequenced DNA: TGTGCCAGCTCACCCCCTAGCGGGATAATCTACGAGCAGTACTTC.